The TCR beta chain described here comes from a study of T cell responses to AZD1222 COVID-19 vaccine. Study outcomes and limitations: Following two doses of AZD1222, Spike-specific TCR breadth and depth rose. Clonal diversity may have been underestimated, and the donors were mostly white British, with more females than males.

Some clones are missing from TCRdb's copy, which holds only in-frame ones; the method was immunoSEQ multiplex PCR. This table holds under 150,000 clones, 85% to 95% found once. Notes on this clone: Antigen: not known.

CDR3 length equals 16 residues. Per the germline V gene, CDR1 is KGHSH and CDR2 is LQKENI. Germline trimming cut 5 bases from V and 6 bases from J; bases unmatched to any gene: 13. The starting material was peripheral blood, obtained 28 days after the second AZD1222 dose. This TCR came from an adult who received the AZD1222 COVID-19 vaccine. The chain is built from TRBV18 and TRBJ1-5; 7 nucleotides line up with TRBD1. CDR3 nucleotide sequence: TGTGCCAGCTCAGCGTCAGGGCAGGGGGGCAGTCAGCCCCAGCATTTT. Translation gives CASSASGQGGSQPQHF.